The 29 T cell receptor beta chains listed next were all sequenced from one sample in a study of blood T cell repertoires in COVID-19. Using immunoSEQ multiplex PCR, the repertoire was profiled, and TCRdb retains in-frame clones only, with some absent. The repertoire holds about 220,000 clones, less than 90% seen once, with 1.9% in the top ten. Sample: peripheral blood. The receptors were sampled from a middle-aged man with active or convalescent COVID-19.

In DNA, the CDR3 is TGTGCCAGCAGCGATCACAGGGTAGGCGGCACTGAAGCTTTCTTT. This codes for CASSDHRVGGTEAFF. The chain links TRBV9 to TRBJ1-1; weak D call: TRBD1 (6 bases). Germline V CDR1 and CDR2: SGDLS, YYNGEE. The CDR3 consists of 15 residues. V was trimmed by 3 bases and J by 4 bases, leaving 16 bases between them.

The chain joins TRBV29-1 to TRBJ1-1; D is undetermined. The germline CDR1 and CDR2 sequences are SQVTM and ANQGSEA. CDR3 length equals 13 residues. V was trimmed by 0 bases and J by 1 base, leaving 6 bases between them. CDR3 sequence: CSVEDLRNTEAFF. The CDR3 bases are TGCAGCGTTGAAGATCTAAGGAACACTGAAGCTTTCTTT.

The chain couples TRBV27 to TRBJ1-5, with 8 bases aligning to TRBD1. CDR1 MNHEY and CDR2 SMNVEV come from the germline V gene (reference sequence). After removal of 6 bases from V and 7 bases from J, the junction contained 8 bases not matched to a gene. The CDR3 has 14 residues. The CDR3 DNA is TGTGCCAGCAGACCAACAGGGGGGGTGCAGCCCCAGCATTTT. It specifies CASRPTGGVQPQHF.

V and J are TRBV3-1 (or the pseudogene TRBV3-2) and TRBJ1-2, with a tentative D call TRBD1 (6 bases). The CDR3 length is 15 residues. Germline-derived CDR1 and CDR2 are LGHDT and YNNKEL (reference sequence). Trimming stripped 3 bases from V and 5 bases from J, with 16 bases between. CDR3 residues: CASSHLQKGVYGYTF. The CDR3 DNA is TGTGCCAGCAGCCACCTTCAAAAGGGGGTTTATGGCTACACCTTC.

Only a few counts were recorded for this clone. The chain is built from TRBV30 and TRBJ1-3; D remains unclear. V dropped 6 bases and J dropped 0 bases, with 9 bases sitting between them. This CDR3 contains 13 residues. Per the germline V gene, CDR1 is GTSNPN and CDR2 is SVGIG (reference sequence). The DNA of the CDR3 is TGTGCCTGCCGGGTTAGCTCTGGAAACACCATATATTTT. Translated: CACRVSSGNTIYF.

CDR3 in DNA: TGTGCCAGCAGTTCCACCGGGGTGAACACCGGGGAGCTGTTTTTT. Its translation: CASSSTGVNTGELFF. This chain joins TRBV28 and TRBJ2-2; weak D call: TRBD2 (5 bases). In germline, CDR1 is MDHEN, CDR2 SYDVKM. The CDR3 extends over 15 amino acids. Trimming removed 4 bases from V and 1 base from J, with 10 bases in between.

The rearrangement joins TRBV28 to TRBJ2-1, with 7 nucleotides matching TRBD1. This CDR3 contains 14 residues. Germline loops: CDR1 MDHEN, CDR2 SYDVKM. The trim removed 2 bases at V and 9 bases at J, leaving 7 bases unmatched. The CDR3 is CASSLGRGNSEQFF. CDR3 in DNA: TGTGCCAGCAGTTTAGGCAGGGGGAATTCTGAGCAGTTCTTC.

In nucleotides, the CDR3 is TGTGCCAGCAGCCCCGCGGGTGGCAGCTACGAGCAGTACTTC. Translated, it gives CASSPAGGSYEQYF. The J gene is TRBJ2-7, the V gene TRBV9, with D possibly TRBD2 on 5 matching bases. This CDR3 region has 14 residues. The ends were cut back, 4 bases at V and 3 bases at J, with 14 bases in the middle. The germline gives CDR1 SGDLS, CDR2 YYNGEE.

This clone was detected only once. The chain links TRBV5-1 to TRBJ1-4, with a weak D call TRBD1 (5 bases). In germline, CDR1 is SGHRS, CDR2 YFSETQ. CDR3 length equals 16 residues. V lost 2 bases, J lost 5 bases, and 16 bases lay in between. This CDR3 is CASSFLPTAENEKLFF. The CDR3, as DNA: TGCGCCAGCAGCTTTCTACCGACAGCCGAGAATGAAAAACTGTTTTTT.

The rearrangement uses TRBV7-6 and TRBJ1-2, with D perhaps matching TRBD1 (5 bases). Trimming removed 4 bases at V and 4 bases at J, with 19 bases between. Germline assignment: CDR1 SGHVS and CDR2 FNYEAQ. This CDR3 has 16 amino acids. CDR3 coding DNA: TGTGCCAGCAGCTCTGATGCGGGACTACTGGGCTATGGCTACACCTTC. Amino acids: CASSSDAGLLGYGYTF. Based on the CDR3 plus reference TRBV7-6 and TRBJ1-2, the full variable domain is GAGVSQSPRYKVTKRGQDVALRCDPISGHVSLYWYRQALGQGPEFLTYFNYEAQQDKSGLPNDRFSAERPEGSISTLTIQRTEQRDSAMYRCASSSDAGLLGYGYTFGSGTRLTVV.

The CDR3, as DNA: TGTGCCAGCAGCCAAGATCATAGCGGGAGAAGCTCTAGCACAGATACGCAGTATTTT. Its translation is CASSQDHSGRSSSTDTQYF. V gene TRBV3-1 (or the pseudogene TRBV3-2) combines with J gene TRBJ2-3; 9 bases align to TRBD2. V shed 0 bases, J shed 0 bases, and the junction held 10 bases outside the gene matches. CDR3 length equals 19 residues. The germline gives CDR1 LGHDT, CDR2 YNNKEL (reference sequence).

CDR3 region: CSVEVAYRTDTQYF. The CDR3 DNA follows: TGCAGCGTTGAGGTCGCGTACCGCACAGATACGCAGTATTTT. The J gene is TRBJ2-3, the V gene TRBV29-1; D remains unclear. The V and J ends lost 3 bases and 1 base respectively, with 11 bases between them. CDR1 is SQVTM, CDR2 ANQGSEA, per germline. CDR3 length: 14 residues.

CDR3 region: CASSVEVAFGETQYF. Here the CDR3 DNA reads TGTGCCAGCAGCGTAGAGGTGGCCTTCGGGGAGACCCAGTACTTC. The J gene is TRBJ2-5, the V gene TRBV9; the D is unclear. CDR3 size: 15 residues. The germline V and J ends were trimmed by 0 bases and 5 bases, with 14 bases remaining between them. In germline, CDR1 is SGDLS, CDR2 YYNGEE.

The V and J genes are TRBV6-5 and TRBJ1-6; D may be TRBD1 (5 bases). Germline V gene data show CDR1 as MNHEY and CDR2 as SVGAGI. V dropped 11 bases and J dropped 5 bases, with 19 bases sitting between them. The CDR3 length is 15 residues. CDR3 DNA: TGTGCCGGACGACCCGGACACGATGATAATTCACCCCTCCACTTT. Amino acids: CAGRPGHDDNSPLHF.

On this clone itself: A read error may produce the germline difference seen at one junction end. The chain couples TRBV12-3 or TRBV12-4 to TRBJ2-7, with 8 positions matching TRBD1. The CDR3 totals 11 residues. The CDR3 spells CASSPGTGGHF. In DNA, the CDR3 is TGTGCCAGCAGCCCCGGGACAGGCGGGCACTTC.

The genes are TRBV6-5 and TRBJ1-2; D gene ambiguous. Germline V gives CDR1 MNHEY, CDR2 SVGAGI. The length of the CDR3 is 15 residues. Trimming cost V 2 bases and J 5 bases, with 15 bases left between them. DNA for the CDR3: TGTGCCAGCAGTTACACCTCTCCGCCTAGGTATGGCTACACCTTC. It specifies CASSYTSPPRYGYTF.

This chain links TRBV18 with TRBJ2-7; D is possibly TRBD1 (7 bases). This CDR3 is built from 14 residues. The V end lost 5 bases, the J end lost 2 bases, and 13 bases lay between the germline ends. Germline CDR1 reads KGHSH; CDR2 reads LQKENI. This chain's CDR3 is CASSVRGTAYEQYF. The CDR3 DNA reads TGTGCCAGCTCAGTCCGCGGGACAGCCTACGAGCAGTACTTC. Full variable domain (rest looked up from reference TRBV18 and TRBJ2-7): NAGVMQNPRHLVRRRGQEARLRCSPMKGHSHVYWYRQLPEEGLKFMVYLQKENIIDESGMPKERFSAEFPKEGPSILRIQQVVRGDSAAYFCASSVRGTAYEQYFGPGTRLTVT.

The rearrangement links TRBV19 to TRBJ2-6; 10 bases line up with TRBD1. Trimming cost V 4 bases and J 1 base; bases outside gene matches: 7. Germline V gives CDR1 LNHDA, CDR2 SQIVND (reference sequence). There are 18 residues in the CDR3. The CDR3 spells CASSTWTGGMSGANVLTF. The CDR3 bases are TGTGCCAGTAGTACCTGGACAGGGGGAATGTCTGGGGCCAACGTCCTGACTTTC.

J is TRBJ1-1 and V is TRBV4-1, with a weak D call TRBD1 (6 bases). There are 13 residues in the CDR3. Germline assignment: CDR1 MGHRA and CDR2 YSYEKL. V lost 4 bases, J lost 11 bases, and 17 bases lay in between. The CDR3 protein is CASSPSSGTRAFF. DNA for the CDR3: TGCGCCAGCAGCCCGAGTTCCGGGACAAGGGCTTTCTTT.

The rearrangement links TRBV2 to TRBJ1-3; D may be TRBD1 (6 bases). CDR1 and CDR2 (germline): SNHLY, FYNNEI. Trimming removed 6 bases at V and 4 bases at J, with 13 bases between. The CDR3 runs 14 residues. This CDR3 is CASRPQGPGNTIYF. The CDR3 nucleotides are TGTGCCAGCAGACCGCAGGGGCCGGGAAACACCATATATTTT.

J is TRBJ2-2 and V is TRBV15, with 7 bases lining up with TRBD1. The CDR3 has 15 amino acids. With V trimmed by 4 bases and J by 6 bases, 8 bases remained unmatched. CDR1 and CDR2 (germline): LNHNV, YYDKDF (reference sequence). DNA of the CDR3: TGTGCCACCAGCACCCGAGGGCAGGGGGCCGGGGAGCTGTTTTTT. Translation: CATSTRGQGAGELFF.

In this sample, this clone turned up a few times. This chain joins TRBV28 and TRBJ1-5; TRBD1 might be the D (6 bases). CDR1 MDHEN and CDR2 SYDVKM come from the germline V gene. Trimming removed 6 bases from V and 7 bases from J, with 19 bases in between. The CDR3 loop spans 15 amino acids. The CDR3 sequence: CASSMGGAGRQPQHF. The CDR3 coding sequence is TGTGCCAGCAGCATGGGGGGGGCTGGCCGCCAGCCCCAGCATTTT.

A word on this clone: At one of its ends the junction is not consistent with the germline gene, which may arise from a read error. The chain links TRBV18 to TRBJ1-1; tentative D call: TRBD1 (6 bases). CDR3 length: 12 amino acids. In germline, CDR1 is KGHSH, CDR2 LQKENI. CDR3 DNA sequence: TGTGCCAGCTCACCAGATGGGGGCCCCAGTTGCTTT. This translates into CASSPDGGPSCF.

The table lists this clone with a count of one. The V call is TRBV6-5, the J call TRBJ2-1, with 9 bases that match TRBD2. The ends lost 4 bases at V and 3 bases at J; junction bases unmatched: 7. The CDR3 extends over 16 amino acids. Germline CDR1 reads MNHEY; CDR2 reads SVGAGI. The chain's CDR3 is CASSFLLTSGYNEQFF. The CDR3 DNA follows: TGTGCCAGCAGTTTCTTACTGACTAGCGGCTACAATGAGCAGTTCTTC.

Turning to this clone: The sample carries other DNA sequences with the same CDR3. This chain joins TRBV7-9 and TRBJ2-7; D perhaps matches TRBD2 (5 bases). V dropped 2 bases and J dropped 3 bases, with 8 bases sitting between them. The CDR3 runs 13 residues. CDR1 and CDR2 (germline): SEHNR, FQNEAQ (reference sequence). CDR3 sequence reads: CASSLSGGYEQYF. CDR3 DNA sequence: TGTGCCAGCAGCTTAAGCGGCGGCTACGAGCAGTACTTC.

The table lists this clone with a few counts. The chain carries TRBV6-1 and TRBJ1-6, with 10 positions matching TRBD1. Germline V gene lookup returns CDR1 MNHNS and CDR2 SASEGT. The V gene end was trimmed by 4 bases and the J gene end by 10 bases; junction bases not matched to a gene: 10. There are 16 residues in the CDR3. This CDR3 reads CASSGRDRGVRSPLHF. The CDR3 DNA is TGTGCCAGCAGTGGCCGGGACAGGGGAGTGCGGTCACCCCTCCACTTT.

V is TRBV10-1 and J is TRBJ2-3; the D gene is possibly TRBD1 (6 bases). Germline V lookup: CDR1 WNHNN, CDR2 SYGVQD (reference sequence). Between the trimmed V and J ends, which lost 4 bases and 1 base, there was a span of 15 bases. The CDR3 totals 16 residues. The chain's CDR3 is CASSGGPGGGTDTQYF. The CDR3 coding sequence is TGCGCCAGCAGTGGGGGGCCAGGAGGCGGCACAGATACGCAGTATTTT.

V and J are TRBV5-6 and TRBJ1-2, with D possibly TRBD1 on 5 matching bases. The CDR3 runs to 15 residues. Germline V CDR1 and CDR2: SGHDT, YYEEEE. The ends were cut back, 6 bases at V and 11 bases at J, with 26 bases in the middle. The CDR3 nucleotides read TGTGCCAGCACCCTCGTGGGACTTCCCGAGATTCTGTACACCTTC. Its protein is CASTLVGLPEILYTF.

The gene calls are TRBV5-1 and TRBJ2-3; 9 nucleotides match TRBD2. V was clipped by 5 bases and J by 9 bases; unmatched bases: 7. CDR3 length: 13 amino acids. CDR1 SGHRS and CDR2 YFSETQ come from the germline V gene. The CDR3 is CASSLAGTGTQYF. The DNA of the CDR3 is TGCGCCAGCAGTCTAGCGGGGACGGGGACGCAGTATTTT. Based on the CDR3 plus reference TRBV5-1 and TRBJ2-3, the full variable domain is KAGVTQTPRYLIKTRGQQVTLSCSPISGHRSVSWYQQTPGQGLQFLFEYFSETQRNKGNFPGRFSGRQFSNSRSEMNVSTLELGDSALYLCASSLAGTGTQYFGPGTRLTVL.